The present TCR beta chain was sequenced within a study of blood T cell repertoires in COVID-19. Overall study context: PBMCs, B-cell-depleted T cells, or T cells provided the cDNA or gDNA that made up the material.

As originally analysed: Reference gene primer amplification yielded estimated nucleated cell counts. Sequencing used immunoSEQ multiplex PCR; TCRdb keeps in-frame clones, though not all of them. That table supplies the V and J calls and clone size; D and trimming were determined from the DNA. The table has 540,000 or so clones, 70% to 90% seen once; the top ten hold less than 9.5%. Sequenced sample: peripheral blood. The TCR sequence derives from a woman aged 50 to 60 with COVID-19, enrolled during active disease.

The CDR3 nucleotides read TGCAGCGTTGTAGTCAGGGTCAGGGTATCTTCTGAAGCTTTCTTT. It yields the protein CSVVVRVRVSSEAFF. The chain carries TRBV29-1 and TRBJ1-1; D possibly corresponds to TRBD1 (5 bases). There are 15 residues in the CDR3. The germline V gene has CDR1 SQVTM and CDR2 ANQGSEA. The V gene lost 4 bases and the J gene lost 6 bases, with 21 bases spanning the gap.